Sequencing of this T cell receptor beta chain was carried out in a study of blood T cell repertoires in COVID-19. Overall study context: Sources were T cells, B-cell-depleted T cells, or PBMCs; the material itself was cDNA or gDNA.

This clone is a singleton in its sample. V was pared by 7 bases and J by 5 bases, with 11 bases of the junction left unmatched. This CDR3 has 16 amino acids. The V gene's germline CDR1 is SNHLY and CDR2 FYNNEI. Under the authors' procedure: Reference gene primer amplification gave estimated nucleated cell counts. The protocol was immunoSEQ multiplex PCR, while the TCRdb copy is restricted to in-frame clones and leaves out a portion. V, J and clone size derive from that table, while D and trimming were established from the DNA sequence. The repertoire holds fewer than 45,000 clones, with roughly 80% as singletons. The Seattle site enrolled patients during active infection and followed them longitudinally.

Specimen: peripheral blood. The V and J genes are TRBV2 and TRBJ2-1; the match to TRBD2 covers 10 bases. This TCR was recovered from a man aged 55 to 70 with COVID-19, enrolled during active disease. The CDR3 nucleotides read TGTGCCAGCATAGCGGGAGGAGCGACAATCCACAATGAGCAGTTCTTC. This sequence encodes CASIAGGATIHNEQFF.